Listed here is a single T cell receptor beta chain. The antigen is undetermined. Per the germline V gene, CDR1 is SGHRS and CDR2 is YFSETQ. This CDR3 region has 15 residues. V was pared by 1 base and J by 4 bases, with 5 bases of the junction left unmatched. Profiling relied on immunoSEQ multiplex PCR, and the TCRdb table lists in-frame clones only, not all of them. Found here are 90,000 to 150,000 clones, around 75% of them singletons; the top ten hold over 4%. These data originate in a study of radiotherapy plus CTLA-4 blockade in lung cancer. Overall study context: For 15% to 20% of patients, objective responses occurred, and roughly 30% had disease control.

Alongside CTLA-4 blockade with ipilimumab, patients with chemo-refractory metastatic non-small-cell lung cancer received focal radiation. Findings of the study overall: In blood, early T cell clone dynamics reportedly predicted response best, together with interferon-beta. Blood TCR clones of tumor origin expanded after radiotherapy plus ipilimumab.

The gene calls are TRBV5-1 and TRBJ2-3; 8 bases fit TRBD2. The TCR comes from a human donor with non-small cell lung cancer who had a partial response to radiotherapy plus ipilimumab. Sequencing used peripheral blood, obtained from a patient treated with radiotherapy plus ipilimumab. CDR3 protein: CASSLNSGAADTQYF. The CDR3 bases are TGCGCCAGCAGCTTGAATAGCGGGGCGGCAGATACGCAGTATTTT.